The next 19 T cell receptor beta chains were all read from a single sample in a study of shared clonotypes between healthy human individuals. Profiled with immunoSEQ multiplex PCR; TCRdb holds only in-frame clones, not every one. The table has roughly 1,500,000 clones, about 98% seen once. The sample comprised naive CD4+ T cells sorted from blood. The subset: CD45RA+ positively selected. These receptors all come from a man under 40 in good health.

The J gene is TRBJ2-1, the V gene TRBV11-2; TRBD2 aligns across 7 bases. After removal of 5 bases from V and 3 bases from J, the junction contained 10 bases not matched to a gene. The germline V gene encodes CDR1 SGHAT and CDR2 FQNNGV. The CDR3 consists of 16 residues. The CDR3 sequence: CASSETLAGYYNEQFF. CDR3 sequence (DNA): TGTGCCAGCAGCGAGACTTTAGCGGGCTACTACAATGAGCAGTTCTTC.

This rearrangement joins TRBV5-1 to TRBJ2-2, with 9 bases that match TRBD1. The V and J ends lost 4 bases and 1 base, in that order; junction bases with no gene match: 2. Per germline, CDR1 SGHRS and CDR2 YFSETQ. CDR3 length: 15 residues. The CDR3 here is CASSPTGGNTGELFF. The CDR3 nucleotides are TGCGCCAGCAGCCCGACAGGGGGGAACACCGGGGAGCTGTTTTTT.

V gene TRBV15 combines with J gene TRBJ1-3; a possible D gene is TRBD1 (6 bases). The CDR3 sequence is 15 residues long. V lost 3 bases and J lost 4, with 13 bases in between. Germline V gives CDR1 LNHNV, CDR2 YYDKDF (reference sequence). This chain's CDR3 is CATSRAGGLGNTIYF. CDR3 nucleotide sequence: TGTGCCACCAGCAGGGCGGGGGGGCTCGGAAACACCATATATTTT.

J is TRBJ2-1 and V is TRBV10-3; 11 positions match TRBD2. Germline-derived CDR1 and CDR2 are ENHRY and SYGVKD. This CDR3 region has 14 residues. J was trimmed by 9 bases and V by 11 bases; bases with no gene match: 12. For the CDR3, the DNA is TGTGCCGCAAGGGGGGTAGCGGGAGGGGCTGAGCAGTTCTTC. It specifies CAARGVAGGAEQFF.

J is TRBJ2-5 and V is TRBV14; maybe TRBD2 (6 bases). V was shortened by 4 bases and J by 1 base, with 19 bases between the two germline ends. The germline gives CDR1 SGHDN, CDR2 FVKESK. The CDR3 has 17 amino acids. The CDR3 loop reads CASSPRRGRQGQETQYF. CDR3 bases: TGTGCCAGCAGCCCCCGTAGAGGGAGGCAGGGCCAAGAGACCCAGTACTTC.

This chain connects TRBV10-1 to TRBJ2-2, with D perhaps given as TRBD1 or TRBD2 (5 bases each). This CDR3 spans 14 amino acids. V lost 4 bases, J lost 3 bases, and 9 bases lay in between. From germline, CDR1 is WNHNN and CDR2 SYGVQD (reference sequence). The CDR3 DNA follows: TGCGCCAGCAGTGGGGGGTACTACACCGGGGAGCTGTTTTTT. It translates to CASSGGYYTGELFF.

The V call is TRBV30, the J call TRBJ2-2, with no clear D. Trimming removed 1 base from V and 2 bases from J, with 8 bases in between. This CDR3 region has 14 residues. From germline, CDR1 is GTSNPN and CDR2 SVGIG (reference sequence). CDR3 region: CAWSGRINTGELFF. The CDR3 nucleotides read TGTGCCTGGAGTGGGCGGATCAACACCGGGGAGCTGTTTTTT. The entire variable domain, with the rest obtained from reference TRBV30 and TRBJ2-2, is as follows: SQTIHQWPATLVQPVGSPLSLECTVEGTSNPNLYWYRQAAGRGLQLLFYSVGIGQISSEVPQNLSASRPQDRQFILSSKKLLLSDSGFYLCAWSGRINTGELFFGEGSRLTVL.

The chain uses TRBV7-3 and TRBJ2-3, with TRBD2 matching 12 bases. The V gene end was trimmed by 2 bases and the J gene end by 0 bases; junction bases not matched to a gene: 15. CDR3 length: 21 amino acids. Germline CDR1 is SGHTA and CDR2 is FQGTGA. The CDR3 sequence: CASSLHRLAGALEGSTDTQYF. In DNA, the CDR3 is TGTGCCAGCAGCTTACACCGACTAGCGGGAGCTCTAGAGGGTAGCACAGATACGCAGTATTTT.

The chain couples TRBV9 to TRBJ1-2; 8 nucleotides line up with TRBD1. Germline V CDR1 and CDR2: SGDLS, YYNGEE. This CDR3 spans 16 amino acids. The V segment lost 0 bases and the J segment 5 bases; nucleotides outside the gene matches: 9. CDR3 loop: CASSVEAGGAPYGYTF. CDR3 nucleotide sequence: TGTGCCAGCAGCGTAGAGGCAGGGGGCGCCCCTTATGGCTACACCTTC.

In its sample, this clone was seen once. The V call is TRBV19, the J call TRBJ2-7; 9 bases map to TRBD1. From germline, CDR1 is LNHDA and CDR2 SQIVND (reference sequence). V lost 5 bases, J lost 2 bases, and 7 bases stayed unmatched. The CDR3 is 15 amino acids. The CDR3, as DNA: TGTGCCAGTAGTCAACCGGGACAGGGCCCCTACGAGCAGTACTTC. It codes for CASSQPGQGPYEQYF.

V and J are TRBV10-3 and TRBJ2-7; D might be TRBD2 (6 bases). Germline CDR1 and CDR2: ENHRY and SYGVKD. V lost 7 bases, J lost 6 bases, and 22 bases lay in between. The CDR3 contains 15 residues. CDR3 in DNA: TGTGCCATCAAGGAAACGGGAGTAAGTTTCGGCGAGCAGTACTTC. Amino acids: CAIKETGVSFGEQYF.

V and J are TRBV14 and TRBJ2-5; D might be TRBD1 (7 bases). The CDR3 runs to 15 residues. Germline loops: CDR1 SGHDN, CDR2 FVKESK. V was trimmed by 2 bases and J by 5 bases, leaving 15 bases between them. The DNA of the CDR3 is TGTGCCAGCAGCCAAAGCCAGGGGGGAGTTGAGACCCAGTACTTC. This gives the protein CASSQSQGGVETQYF. Full variable domain (outside the CDR3, taken from reference TRBV14 and TRBJ2-5): EAGVTQFPSHSVIEKGQTVTLRCDPISGHDNLYWYRRVMGKEIKFLLHFVKESKQDESGMPNNRFLAERTGGTYSTLKVQPAELEDSGVYFCASSQSQGGVETQYFGPGTRLLVL.

The chain uses TRBV27 and TRBJ2-5; D remains ambiguous. Looked up from germline, CDR1 is MNHEY and CDR2 is SMNVEV (reference sequence). There are 13 residues in the CDR3. Trimming left V 0 bases short and J 0 bases short, with 2 bases between. Written as DNA, the CDR3 is TGTGCCAGCAGTTTATCGGACCAAGAGACCCAGTACTTC. Its protein product is CASSLSDQETQYF.

The CDR3 protein is CASSGGQGTEAFF. CDR3 coding DNA: TGTGCCAGTAGTGGAGGACAGGGCACTGAAGCTTTCTTT. J is TRBJ1-1 and V is TRBV19, with 8 bases fitting TRBD1. This CDR3 region has 13 residues. CDR1 and CDR2 from the germline V gene are LNHDA and SQIVND (reference sequence). The J segment lost 4 bases and the V segment lost 5 bases, leaving 3 bases of the junction unmatched.

This sequence joins TRBV9 and TRBJ2-1, with 7 positions matching TRBD2. CDR3 length: 16 amino acids. Germline CDR1 reads SGDLS; CDR2 reads YYNGEE. Losses at the gene ends were 2 bases for V and 2 bases for J; bases not matched to a gene: 7. The CDR3 protein is CASSVFSGATYNEQFF. In nucleotides, the CDR3 is TGTGCCAGCAGCGTGTTCAGCGGGGCAACCTACAATGAGCAGTTCTTC.

Remarks on this clone: Distinct nucleotide sequences in the sample also encode this CDR3. The genes are TRBV27 and TRBJ2-7; 7 bases map to TRBD2. V shed 4 bases and J 2 bases; nucleotides not matched to a gene: 5. The germline V gene encodes CDR1 MNHEY and CDR2 SMNVEV (reference sequence). The CDR3 sequence is 14 residues long. CDR3 coding DNA: TGTGCCAGCAGTTCTAGCGGAGGACCCTACGAGCAGTACTTC. Translating gives CASSSSGGPYEQYF.

V usage is TRBV27 and J usage is TRBJ1-5; D is possibly TRBD1 (5 bases). CDR1 is MNHEY, CDR2 SMNVEV, per germline (reference sequence). CDR3 size: 15 residues. V was trimmed by 8 bases and J by 7 bases, leaving 21 bases between them. The CDR3 bases are TGTGCCAGCTCTCGAGGCCCAGGGACGGGGCAGCCCCAGCATTTT. As protein: CASSRGPGTGQPQHF.

About this clone itself: This CDR3 is also generated by other DNA sequences in the sample. The chain has TRBV28 and TRBJ2-1; tentative D call: TRBD1 (7 bases). Trimming stripped 6 bases from V and 4 bases from J, with 10 bases between. There are 13 residues in the CDR3. CDR1 MDHEN and CDR2 SYDVKM come from the germline V gene. This chain's CDR3 is CASSSGGYNEQFF. The CDR3 bases are TGTGCCAGCAGCTCAGGGGGGTACAATGAGCAGTTCTTC.

In nucleotides, the CDR3 is TGTGCCAGCAGCTCAGGGACTCTCCGGCGGGAGACCCAGTACTTC. Translating it yields CASSSGTLRRETQYF. V usage is TRBV7-8 and J usage is TRBJ2-5; tentatively, D is TRBD2 (6 bases). Trimming cost V 4 bases and J 5 bases, with 17 bases left between them. Germline-derived CDR1 and CDR2 are SGHVS and FQNEAQ. This CDR3 has 15 residues.